This TCR beta chain was recorded in a study of T cells in Graves' hyperthyroidism and ophthalmopathy. Study results and caveats: The majority of expanded thyroid clonotypes above 0.001 also appeared in blood.

About this clonotype itself: Its antigen is undetermined. The germline gene is not matched at one end of the junction; a read error may be the cause.

Pregnant or lactating patients were excluded, as were those with uncontrolled infection or other autoimmune disease. An approximately 10 ml volume of fresh peripheral blood provided the PBMCs. What was amplified from RNA transcripts were TCR beta CDR3 regions. The HTBI set primed first-round TCR CDR3 RT-PCR. TCRdb redid the calling of the multiplex PCR reads with MiXCR, one entry per CDR3 protein. Here the sample spans over 500,000 distinct CDR3 sequences, about 16% being singletons. Material: blood. This receptor was identified in a woman aged 25 to 39 with Graves' ophthalmopathy.

The DNA of the CDR3 is TGTGCCAGCAGCTTAGTTTGGCAGGACCGCCTTTCTAACTGTGGCTACACCTTC. It codes for CASSLVWQDRLSNCGYTF. V gene TRBV7-8 combines with J gene TRBJ1-2; no clear D gene. The germline V gene encodes CDR1 SGHVS and CDR2 FQNEAQ. The CDR3 runs 18 residues.